Below, 10 T cell receptor beta chains from the same sample are listed, as sequenced in a study of blood T cell repertoires in COVID-19. The protocol was immunoSEQ multiplex PCR, while the TCRdb copy is restricted to in-frame clones and leaves out a portion. The sample yields 200,000 to 300,000 clones, 85% to 90% seen once. The specimen sequenced was PBMCs or T cells enriched from blood (not recorded which). The receptors come from a woman in her twenties or thirties who had recovered from COVID-19.

The V call is TRBV12-3 or TRBV12-4, the J call TRBJ1-1; D ambiguous. Trimming stripped 8 bases from V and 2 bases from J, with 6 bases between. The CDR3 runs 11 residues. This chain's CDR3 is CASRGNTEAFF. Written as DNA, the CDR3 is TGTGCCAGCCGAGGAAACACTGAAGCTTTCTTT.

The chain joins TRBV10-3 to TRBJ2-1; possibly TRBD1 for D (6 bases). Between the trimmed V and J ends, which lost 7 bases and 0 bases, there was a span of 13 bases. The CDR3 contains 15 residues. Germline assignment: CDR1 ENHRY and CDR2 SYGVKD. CDR3 DNA sequence: TGTGCCATCAAGGTACAGGGAAGCTCCTACAATGAGCAGTTCTTC. Its translation: CAIKVQGSSYNEQFF.

This clone has a single count. The genes are TRBV7-2 and TRBJ1-1; 7 bases match TRBD1. Per germline, CDR1 SGHTA and CDR2 FQGNSA. With V trimmed by 1 base and J by 4 bases, 6 bases remained unmatched. The CDR3 sequence is 15 residues long. In DNA form, the CDR3 reads TGTGCCAGCAGCTTAGGTTTAGGGGGCGTCACTGAAGCTTTCTTT. Its protein product is CASSLGLGGVTEAFF.

The CDR3: CASSQEAGLAVNTDTQYF. In DNA, the CDR3 is TGTGCCAGCAGCCAAGAAGCCGGACTAGCGGTGAACACAGATACGCAGTATTTT. The chain uses TRBV4-2 and TRBJ2-3; 10 nucleotides match TRBD2. The CDR3 extends over 18 amino acids. The J segment lost 2 bases and the V segment lost 0 bases, leaving 8 bases of the junction unmatched. Germline CDR1 and CDR2: LGHNA and YNFKEQ.

This chain connects TRBV10-3 to TRBJ2-2; tentative D call: TRBD1 (6 bases). The CDR3 is 19 residues long. V was clipped by 4 bases and J by 7 bases, with 28 bases between them. CDR1 ENHRY and CDR2 SYGVKD come from the germline V gene. The DNA for the CDR3 is TGTGCCATCAGTGGATCCGACTACTCGCAGGGGTCCTCCTTCGGGGAGCTGTTTTTT. Encoded protein: CAISGSDYSQGSSFGELFF.

J is TRBJ1-2 and V is TRBV12-3 or TRBV12-4; TRBD1 agrees at 8 bases. V lost 6 bases, J lost 6 bases, and 6 bases stayed unmatched. The length of the CDR3 is 13 residues. The CDR3 nucleotides are TGTGCCAGCAGCAACACAGGGGGTAATGGCTACACCTTC. Its protein is CASSNTGGNGYTF.

The chain carries TRBV4-3 and TRBJ2-2; 9 positions match TRBD1. The CDR3 runs 16 residues. CDR1 and CDR2 from the germline V gene are LGHNA and YSLEER. V lost 2 bases, J lost 7 bases, and 8 bases stayed unmatched. The CDR3 spells CASSQHRDRAHGELFF. In DNA, the CDR3 is TGCGCCAGCAGCCAACACCGGGACAGGGCCCACGGGGAGCTGTTTTTT.

The V call is TRBV7-3, the J call TRBJ2-1; tentative D call: TRBD2 (6 bases). The CDR3 is 13 residues long. The V end lost 6 bases, the J end lost 7 bases, and 13 bases lay between the germline ends. CDR1 is SGHTA and CDR2 is FQGTGA in the germline V gene. The CDR3 sequence: CASSRGLNNEQFF. The CDR3 nucleotides are TGTGCCAGCAGTCGGGGACTTAATAATGAGCAGTTCTTC.

This clone was seen once. CDR3 region: CASSDGGFEETQYF. The CDR3 nucleotides are TGTGCCAGTAGTGATGGAGGGTTTGAAGAGACCCAGTACTTC. V gene TRBV19 combines with J gene TRBJ2-5, with a possible D match to TRBD2 (6 bases). Per germline, CDR1 LNHDA and CDR2 SQIVND (reference sequence). This CDR3 has 14 residues. Between the trimmed V and J ends, which lost 5 bases and 3 bases, there was a span of 13 bases.

The chain is built from TRBV6-9 and TRBJ1-1; D may be TRBD1 (5 bases). Per germline, CDR1 MNHGY and CDR2 SVAAGI. Deletions cut 7 bases from V and 3 bases from J, with 18 bases between. The CDR3 runs to 15 residues. The DNA of the CDR3 is TGTGCCAGCACTCCCTCCGGGGGGTCGGACACTGAAGCTTTCTTT. This encodes CASTPSGGSDTEAFF.